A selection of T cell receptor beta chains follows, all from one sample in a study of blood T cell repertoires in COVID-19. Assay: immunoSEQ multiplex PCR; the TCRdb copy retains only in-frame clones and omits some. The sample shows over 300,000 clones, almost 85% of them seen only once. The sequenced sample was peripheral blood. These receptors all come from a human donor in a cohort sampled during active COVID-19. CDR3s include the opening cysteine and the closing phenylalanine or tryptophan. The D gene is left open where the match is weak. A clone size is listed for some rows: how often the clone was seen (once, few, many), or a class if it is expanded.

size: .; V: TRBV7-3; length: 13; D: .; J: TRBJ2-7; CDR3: CASSPGLQYEQYF; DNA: TGTGCCAGCAGCCCGGGACTCCAATACGAGCAGTACTTC
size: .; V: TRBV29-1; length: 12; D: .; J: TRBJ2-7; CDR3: CSGGDGPYEQYF; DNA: TGCAGCGGCGGGGATGGTCCCTACGAGCAGTACTTC
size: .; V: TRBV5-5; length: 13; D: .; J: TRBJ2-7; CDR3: CASSLAGKYEQYF; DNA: TGTGCCAGCAGCTTGGCGGGGAAGTACGAGCAGTACTTC
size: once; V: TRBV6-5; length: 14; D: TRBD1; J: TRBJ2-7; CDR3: CASSLGTVEREQYF; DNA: TGTGCCAGCAGCCTTGGGACAGTGGAGAGGGAGCAGTACTTC
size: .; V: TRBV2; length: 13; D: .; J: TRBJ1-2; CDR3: CASRSHGNYGYTF; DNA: TGTGCCAGCAGGAGCCACGGGAACTATGGCTACACCTTC
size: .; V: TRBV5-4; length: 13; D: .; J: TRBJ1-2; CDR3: CASSSDSKYGYTF; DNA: TGTGCCAGCAGCTCAGACAGTAAATATGGCTACACCTTC
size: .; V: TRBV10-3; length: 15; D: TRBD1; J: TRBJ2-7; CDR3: CAISEGQGSAYEQYF; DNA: TGTGCCATCAGTGAGGGACAGGGGTCTGCTTACGAGCAGTACTTC
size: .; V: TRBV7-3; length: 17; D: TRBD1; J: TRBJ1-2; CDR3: CASSLNAPDRGTYGYTF; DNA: TGTGCCAGCAGCTTAAACGCCCCGGACAGGGGAACCTATGGCTACACCTTC
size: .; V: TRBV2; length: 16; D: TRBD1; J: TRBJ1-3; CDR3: CASRPGQGASGNTIYF; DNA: TGTGCCAGCAGACCGGGACAGGGGGCGAGTGGAAACACCATATATTTT
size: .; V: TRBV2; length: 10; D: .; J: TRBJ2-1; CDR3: CASRVVEQFF; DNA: TGTGCCAGTCGAGTAGTTGAGCAGTTCTTC
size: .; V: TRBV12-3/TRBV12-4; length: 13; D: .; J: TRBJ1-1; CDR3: CASSLVRGTEAFF; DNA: TGTGCCAGCAGTTTAGTAAGGGGGACTGAAGCTTTCTTT
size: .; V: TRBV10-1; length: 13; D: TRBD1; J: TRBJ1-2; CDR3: CASSDRTGHGYTF; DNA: TGCGCCAGCAGTGACCGGACAGGGCATGGCTACACCTTC
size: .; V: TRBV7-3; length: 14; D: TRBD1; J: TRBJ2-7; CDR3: CASSADRGSYEQYF; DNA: TGTGCCAGCAGCGCAGACAGGGGATCCTACGAGCAGTACTTC
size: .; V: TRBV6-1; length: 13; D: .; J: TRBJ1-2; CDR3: CASSETTNYGYTF; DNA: TGTGCCAGCAGTGAAACAACTAACTATGGCTACACCTTC
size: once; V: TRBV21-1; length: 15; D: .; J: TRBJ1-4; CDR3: CASSSNVTLNEKLFF; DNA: TGTGCCAGCAGCTCAAATGTGACTCTTAATGAAAAACTGTTTTTT
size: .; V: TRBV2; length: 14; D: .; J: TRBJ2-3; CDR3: CASSDGSSTDTQYF; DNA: TGTGCCAGCAGTGATGGCAGTAGCACAGATACGCAGTATTTT
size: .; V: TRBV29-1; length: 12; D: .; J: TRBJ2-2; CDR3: CSVEGRTGELFF; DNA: TGCAGCGTAGAGGGTCGCACCGGGGAGCTGTTTTTT
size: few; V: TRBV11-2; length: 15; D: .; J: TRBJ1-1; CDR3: CASSLGQAPNTEAFF; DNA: TGTGCCAGCAGCTTAGGACAGGCCCCGAACACTGAAGCTTTCTTT
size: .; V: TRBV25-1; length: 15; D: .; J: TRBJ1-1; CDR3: CASSEGPKTGFKAFF; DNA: TGTGCCAGCAGTGAAGGACCTAAAACAGGGTTTAAGGCTTTCTTT
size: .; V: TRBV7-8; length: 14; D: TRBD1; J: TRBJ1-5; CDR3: CASSLAQGAYPQHF; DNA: TGTGCCAGCAGCTTAGCGCAGGGGGCCTATCCCCAGCATTTT
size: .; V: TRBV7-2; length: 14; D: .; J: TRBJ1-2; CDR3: CASSLVRHAYGYTF; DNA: TGTGCCAGCAGCTTAGTTAGACATGCCTATGGCTACACCTTC
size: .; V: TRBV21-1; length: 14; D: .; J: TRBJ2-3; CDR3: CASSAKPRSNTQYF; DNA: TGTGCCAGCAGCGCTAAACCGCGGTCGAATACGCAGTATTTT
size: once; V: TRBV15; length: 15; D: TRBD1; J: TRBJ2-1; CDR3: CATSSYGQENNEQFF; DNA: TGTGCCACCAGCAGTTACGGACAGGAGAACAATGAGCAGTTCTTC
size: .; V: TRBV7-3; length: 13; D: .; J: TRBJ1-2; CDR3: CASSNTGIRGYTF; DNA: TGTGCCAGCAGTAACACAGGGATTCGTGGCTACACCTTC
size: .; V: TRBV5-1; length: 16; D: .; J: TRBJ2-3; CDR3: CASSREAGLSTDTQYF; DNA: TGCGCCAGCAGCCGAGAAGCAGGGCTGAGCACAGATACGCAGTATTTT
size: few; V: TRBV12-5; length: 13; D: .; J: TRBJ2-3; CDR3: CASGLVYTDTQYF; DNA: TGTGCTAGTGGTTTGGTCTACACAGATACGCAGTATTTT
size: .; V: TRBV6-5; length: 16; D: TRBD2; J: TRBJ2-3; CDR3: CASSSGGTSAGNTQYF; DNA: TGTGCCAGCAGTTCCGGGGGGACTAGCGCGGGGAATACGCAGTATTTT
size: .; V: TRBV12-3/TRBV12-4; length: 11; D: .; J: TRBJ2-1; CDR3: CASSWENEQFF; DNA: TGTGCCAGCAGTTGGGAGAATGAGCAGTTCTTC
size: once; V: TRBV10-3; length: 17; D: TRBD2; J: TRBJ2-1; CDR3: CAISESFQRGSYNEQFF; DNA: TGTGCCATCAGTGAGTCCTTCCAGCGGGGGAGCTACAATGAGCAGTTCTTC
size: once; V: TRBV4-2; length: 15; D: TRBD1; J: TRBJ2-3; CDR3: CASSQKTGNTDTQYF; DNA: TGTGCCAGCAGCCAGAAGACAGGGAACACAGATACGCAGTATTTT
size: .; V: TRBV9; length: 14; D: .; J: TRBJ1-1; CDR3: CASGRDIVTPVAFF; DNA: TGTGCCAGCGGTAGGGACATAGTGACCCCGGTAGCTTTCTTT
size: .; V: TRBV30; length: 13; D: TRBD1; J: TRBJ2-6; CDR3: CAGDRAGANVLTF; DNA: TGTGCCGGGGACAGGGCTGGGGCCAACGTCCTGACTTTC
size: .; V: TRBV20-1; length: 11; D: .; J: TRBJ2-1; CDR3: CSARGPNEQFF; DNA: TGCAGTGCTAGAGGTCCGAATGAGCAGTTCTTC
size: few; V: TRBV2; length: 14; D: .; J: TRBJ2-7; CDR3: CASSEMGQAYEQYF; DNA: TGTGCCAGCAGTGAAATGGGACAAGCCTACGAGCAGTACTTC
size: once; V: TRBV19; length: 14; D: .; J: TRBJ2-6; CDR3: CASRTGTGANVLTF; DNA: TGTGCCAGTAGGACAGGTACTGGGGCCAACGTCCTGACTTTC
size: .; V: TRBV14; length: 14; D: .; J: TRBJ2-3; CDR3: CASSRPSTAPTQYF; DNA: TGTGCCAGCAGCCGCCCCTCGACTGCCCCAACGCAGTATTTT
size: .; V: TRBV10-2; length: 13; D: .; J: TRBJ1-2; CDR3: CASSDRGFYGYTF; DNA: TGCGCCAGCAGTGACAGGGGATTCTATGGCTACACCTTC
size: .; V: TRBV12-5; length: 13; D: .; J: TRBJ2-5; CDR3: CASIYQGGETQYF; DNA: TGTGCTAGTATTTACCAGGGGGGAGAGACCCAGTACTTC
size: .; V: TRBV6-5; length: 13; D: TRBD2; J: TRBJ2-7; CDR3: CASRLAGTYEQYF; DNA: TGTGCCAGCAGACTAGCGGGGACCTACGAGCAGTACTTC
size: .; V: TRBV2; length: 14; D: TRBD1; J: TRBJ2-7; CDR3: CASSYRQGNYEQYF; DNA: TGTGCCAGCAGTTACAGACAGGGCAACTACGAGCAGTACTTC
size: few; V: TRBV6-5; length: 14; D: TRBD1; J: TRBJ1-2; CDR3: CASSYGQGRRGYTF; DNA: TGTGCCAGCAGTTACGGACAGGGAAGGAGGGGCTACACCTTC
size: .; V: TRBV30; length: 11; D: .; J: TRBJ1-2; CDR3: CAWAENYGYTF; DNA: TGTGCCTGGGCTGAGAACTATGGCTACACCTTC